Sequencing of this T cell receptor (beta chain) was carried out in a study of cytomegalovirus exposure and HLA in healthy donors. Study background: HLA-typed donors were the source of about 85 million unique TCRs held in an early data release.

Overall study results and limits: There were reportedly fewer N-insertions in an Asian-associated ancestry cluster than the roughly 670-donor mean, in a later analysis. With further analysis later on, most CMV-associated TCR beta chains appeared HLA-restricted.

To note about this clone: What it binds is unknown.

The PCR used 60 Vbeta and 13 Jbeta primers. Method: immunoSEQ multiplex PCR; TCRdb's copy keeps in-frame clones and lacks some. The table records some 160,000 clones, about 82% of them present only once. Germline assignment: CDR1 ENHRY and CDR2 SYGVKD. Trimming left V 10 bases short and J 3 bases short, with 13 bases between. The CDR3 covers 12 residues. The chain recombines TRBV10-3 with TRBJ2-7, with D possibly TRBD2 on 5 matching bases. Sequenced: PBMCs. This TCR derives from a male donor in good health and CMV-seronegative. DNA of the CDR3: TGTGCCAGTTCCGGGATCATCTACGAGCAGTACTTC. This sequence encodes CASSGIIYEQYF.